Each of the 11 T cell receptor beta chains below was sequenced from the same sample in a study of shared clonotypes between healthy human individuals. TCRdb's table, derived via immunoSEQ multiplex PCR, lists solely in-frame clones and lacks some. The sample includes about 2.4 million clones, roughly 93% of them seen just once. Material: naive CD4+ T cells from PBMCs. Subset given: CD45RA+ positively selected. The receptors were gathered from a man younger than 35 in good health. Some clones in this sample may be carry-over from other donors' samples.

This rearrangement joins TRBV27 to TRBJ2-7; the D gene is possibly TRBD2 (6 bases). CDR1 and CDR2 from the germline V gene are MNHEY and SMNVEV (reference sequence). Trimming removed 2 bases from V and 3 bases from J, with 14 bases in between. This CDR3 spans 15 amino acids. The CDR3 nucleotides are TGTGCCAGCAGTTTACAAGTTAGCGGAGTCTACGAGCAGTACTTC. Protein product: CASSLQVSGVYEQYF.

This chain links TRBV7-3 with TRBJ2-2, with D perhaps matching TRBD2 (5 bases). CDR3 length: 14 residues. The ends were cut back, 6 bases at V and 5 bases at J, with 13 bases in the middle. Germline V gene sequence: CDR1 SGHTA, CDR2 FQGTGA. In DNA, the CDR3 is TGTGCCAGCAGACAGTCTTCGGGGACCGGGGAGCTGTTTTTT. Its translation: CASRQSSGTGELFF.

V is TRBV5-4 and J is TRBJ2-1; 7 bases align to TRBD1. Germline CDR1 SGHNT, CDR2 YYREEE (reference sequence). J was trimmed by 8 bases and V by 3 bases; bases with no gene match: 14. This CDR3 spans 16 amino acids. This CDR3 reads CASSSRQGRDGDEQFF. CDR3 DNA: TGTGCCAGCAGCTCGCGACAGGGAAGGGACGGTGATGAGCAGTTCTTC.

The V call is TRBV28, the J call TRBJ1-2, with 8 bases lining up with TRBD1. CDR1 MDHEN and CDR2 SYDVKM come from the germline V gene. J gave up 5 bases and V 1 base, and 6 bases lay outside the gene matches. The CDR3 sequence is 15 residues long. CDR3 amino acids: CASSLFSGQGYGYTF. The CDR3 DNA sequence: TGTGCCAGCAGTTTATTTTCTGGACAGGGTTATGGCTACACCTTC.

On this clone: In the same sample, other DNA sequences code for this CDR3. This sequence joins TRBV20-1 and TRBJ2-7, with D maybe TRBD1 (5 bases). V gave up 3 bases and J gave up 6 bases, with 6 bases separating them. The CDR3 loop spans 10 amino acids. In germline, CDR1 is DFQATT, CDR2 SNEGSKA (reference sequence). CDR3 sequence reads: CSARGLEQYF. The CDR3 region has the DNA TGCAGTGCTAGGGGGCTCGAGCAGTACTTC.

For the CDR3, the DNA is TGTGCCAGCAGCTCTCGCAGGGCATTAGGGGAAAAACTGTTTTTT. It codes for CASSSRRALGEKLFF. The genes are TRBV11-2 and TRBJ1-4, with D perhaps TRBD1 (5 bases). V was shortened by 4 bases and J by 8 bases, with 17 bases between the two germline ends. Germline assignment: CDR1 SGHAT and CDR2 FQNNGV. This CDR3 is 15 amino acids long.

This clone was seen once. The chain recombines TRBV28 with TRBJ2-2; no definite D call. V was clipped by 2 bases and J by 4 bases, with 5 bases between them. The V gene's germline CDR1 is MDHEN and CDR2 SYDVKM. This CDR3 spans 13 amino acids. The CDR3 sequence is CASSLHSTGELFF. The CDR3 bases are TGTGCCAGCAGTTTACACAGCACCGGGGAGCTGTTTTTT.

The rearrangement uses TRBV2 and TRBJ1-4; D unclear. Germline CDR1 SNHLY, CDR2 FYNNEI. The CDR3 totals 15 residues. V lost 5 bases, J lost 5 bases, and 15 bases lay in between. The CDR3 protein is CASSFGQLANEKLFF. The CDR3 DNA reads TGTGCCAGCAGTTTCGGGCAGCTTGCGAATGAAAAACTGTTTTTT. Filled out from reference TRBV2 and TRBJ1-4, the complete variable domain reads EPEVTQTPSHQVTQMGQEVILRCVPISNHLYFYWYRQILGQKVEFLVSFYNNEISEKSEIFDDQFSVERPDGSNFTLKIRSTKLEDSAMYFCASSFGQLANEKLFFGSGTQLSVL.

A word on this clone: The same CDR3 arises from other DNA sequences in this sample as well. J is TRBJ2-6 and V is TRBV6-1; D uncertain. V lost 3 bases and J 0 bases, leaving 6 bases between the germline ends. Germline assignment: CDR1 MNHNS and CDR2 SASEGT. The CDR3 is 15 amino acids. CDR3: CASSEWGSGANVLTF. The CDR3 DNA is TGTGCCAGCAGTGAGTGGGGCTCTGGGGCCAACGTCCTGACTTTC.

This clone was counted a single time. J is TRBJ2-4 and V is TRBV11-2, with 12 bases matching TRBD1. V trimming: 5 bases; J trimming: 11 bases; junction bases outside the gene matches: 7. Germline loops: CDR1 SGHAT, CDR2 FQNNGV. The CDR3 length is 14 residues. The CDR3 protein is CASSQGTGGLLQYF. CDR3 DNA: TGTGCCAGCAGCCAAGGGACAGGGGGCCTACTTCAGTACTTC.

The chain recombines TRBV7-2 with TRBJ1-4, with D unclear. V lost 1 base, J lost 4 bases, and 13 bases lay in between. Germline assignment: CDR1 SGHTA and CDR2 FQGNSA. The CDR3 is made up of 16 amino acids. CDR3 sequence reads: CASSLDQVQINEKLFF. CDR3 DNA: TGTGCCAGCAGCTTAGATCAGGTGCAGATTAATGAAAAACTGTTTTTT.